Reported below is one T cell receptor beta chain. Its antigen is undetermined. From germline, CDR1 is MNHEY and CDR2 SVGEGT. Deletions cut 4 bases from V and 3 bases from J, with 13 bases between. CDR3 size: 15 residues. TCRdb processed the reads anew with MiXCR; each CDR3 protein has one entry. The sample has around 450,000 distinct CDR3 sequences; approximately 33% are singletons. The data belong to a study of T cell repertoires in cytomegalovirus infection. Regarding the study as a whole: The ex vivo response was dominated by HLA-C-restricted CMV-specific TCR beta clonotypes.

Sequencing was carried out using PBMCs. The rearrangement uses TRBV6-2 or TRBV6-3 and TRBJ1-5; D is possibly TRBD1 (6 bases). The origin of this receptor is a human donor in good health (CMV status not recorded). Some clones in this sample may be carry-over from other donors' samples. The CDR3 bases are TGTGCCAGCAGTTTGTTTGACAGGACCAATCAGCCCCAGCATTTT. It translates to CASSLFDRTNQPQHF.